This T cell receptor beta chain was recovered during a study of shared clonotypes between healthy human individuals. Whole-study findings and limits: Deeper or shallower sequencing was expected to change how clonotypes are shared among donors. A reduction in generation probabilities was seen for non-shared clonotypes relative to those shared by all four donors. The naive CD4 repertoires of a handful of donors were compared, and around 5% of clonotypes were shared.

Notes on this clone: Its antigen is still unknown.

Naive CD8 cells, CD45RO-negative and positively selected for CCR7, excluded terminally differentiated effector memory CD45RA+ cells. V was shortened by 0 bases and J by 7 bases, with 7 bases between the two germline ends. The CDR3 has 12 residues. The germline gives CDR1 SGHDT, CDR2 YYEEEE. Across several immunoSEQ plates, the genomic DNA of each subset was split evenly. Assay: immunoSEQ multiplex PCR; the TCRdb copy retains only in-frame clones and omits some. This sample has 550,000 to 750,000 clones, with over 95% found just once. The clonotype comes from a woman aged 25-40 years in good health. The sequencing input was naive CD8+ T cells sorted from blood. The V call is TRBV5-6, the J call TRBJ1-2; D remains ambiguous. CDR3 in amino acids: CASSLGRAGYTF. The CDR3 nucleotides read TGTGCCAGCAGCTTGGGTAGGGCTGGCTACACCTTC.